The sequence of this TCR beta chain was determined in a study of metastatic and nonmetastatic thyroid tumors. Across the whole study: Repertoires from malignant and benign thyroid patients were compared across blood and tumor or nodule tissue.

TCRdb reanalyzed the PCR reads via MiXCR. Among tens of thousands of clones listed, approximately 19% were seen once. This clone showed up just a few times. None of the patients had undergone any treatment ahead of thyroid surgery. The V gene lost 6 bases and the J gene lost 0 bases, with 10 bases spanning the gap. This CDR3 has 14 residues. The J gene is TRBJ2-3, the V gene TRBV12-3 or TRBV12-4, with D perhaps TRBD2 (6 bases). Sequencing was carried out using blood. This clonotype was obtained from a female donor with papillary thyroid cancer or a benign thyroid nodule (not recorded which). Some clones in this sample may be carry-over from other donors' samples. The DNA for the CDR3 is TGTGCCAGCAGCTCTAGCGCGAGCACAGATACGCAGTATTTT. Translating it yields CASSSSASTDTQYF.